The T cell receptor beta chain described here comes from a study of STAT3 mutations in large granular lymphocyte leukemia. For the study at large: Canonical activating STAT3 mutations were detected in roughly half of the longitudinally sequenced T-LGLL patients. More than half of T-LGLL patients received immunosuppressive therapy. General study points: Suggested: STAT3 mutation was not the ancestral event for these clonal expansions. In T-cell large granular lymphocyte leukemia, about half of patients showed multiple immunodominant subclonotypes.

This CDR3 spans 15 amino acids. Germline CDR1 MNHEY, CDR2 SVGAGI. V was cut by 2 bases and J by 0 bases, with 7 bases left in between. Only a few counts were recorded for this clone. The antigen remains undetermined. Produced via immunoSEQ multiplex PCR; TCRdb's table is partial and in-frame only. Of 1,400 or so clones in the sample, around 57% were seen once. What was sequenced was peripheral blood mononuclear cells. The rearrangement uses TRBV6-5 and TRBJ2-2; D is undetermined. This receptor was obtained from a man in his sixties with T-cell large granular lymphocyte leukemia. Some clones in this sample may be carry-over from other donors' samples. The CDR3 loop reads CASSYDDPNTGELFF. The CDR3 region has the DNA TGTGCCAGCAGTTACGATGACCCGAACACCGGGGAGCTGTTTTTT.